A selection of T cell receptor beta chains follows, all from one sample in a study of shared T cell receptors in the human thymus. TCRdb's table, derived via immunoSEQ multiplex PCR, lists solely in-frame clones and lacks some. The sample lists hundreds of thousands of clones; roughly 90% were seen once. These data also featured in a second study, about human thymus T cells.

Sequencing was carried out using thymocytes. These receptors were taken from a boy under two years old with a congenital heart defect. Both conserved end residues are part of each CDR3. The D gene is left open where the match is weak. A row's size may be missing; if present it is once, few, many or a size class.

D gene	J gene	clone size	V gene	CDR3 protein	CDR3 DNA
TRBD1	TRBJ1-2	-	TRBV4-3	CASSQDFGKNRGLGGYTF	TGCGCCAGCAGCCAAGATTTTGGTAAAAACAGGGGTTTAGGCGGCTACACCTTC
-	TRBJ2-7	-	TRBV5-1	CASSRFEQYF	TGCGCCAGCAGTCGGTTTGAGCAGTACTTC
-	TRBJ1-3	-	TRBV19	CASPWSGATSGNTIYF	TGTGCCAGCCCGTGGTCAGGCGCTACCTCTGGAAACACCATATATTTT
TRBD1	TRBJ2-1	once	TRBV7-7	CASSLGWDRVYNEQFF	TGTGCTAGCAGCTTAGGGTGGGACAGGGTCTACAATGAGCAGTTCTTC
-	TRBJ2-1	-	TRBV27	CAGSSSIFFNNEQFF	TGTGCCGGCAGTTCGAGCATATTTTTTAACAATGAGCAGTTCTTC
-	TRBJ2-4	-	TRBV5-1	CASSVRAKNIQYF	TGCGCCAGCAGCGTCCGAGCCAAAAACATTCAGTACTTC
TRBD2	TRBJ2-1	-	TRBV4-3	CASSPGEGGYNEQFF	TGCGCCAGCAGCCCTGGGGAGGGCGGCTACAATGAGCAGTTCTTC
-	TRBJ1-2	-	TRBV4-3	CASSQDTESGYGYTF	TGCGCCAGCAGCCAAGATACCGAGAGCGGGTATGGCTACACCTTC
-	TRBJ2-5	once	TRBV5-1	CASSLGYRGTEEQETQYF	TGCGCCAGCAGCTTGGGTTACCGGGGAACGGAAGAGCAAGAGACCCAGTACTTC
TRBD2	TRBJ2-2	-	TRBV6-5	CASSYGREGHTGELFF	TGTGCCAGCAGTTATGGGCGGGAGGGACACACCGGGGAGCTGTTTTTT
TRBD2	TRBJ2-7	-	TRBV7-2	CASSLRTSDEQYF	TGTGCCAGCAGCTTGCGGACTAGCGACGAGCAGTACTTC
TRBD1	TRBJ1-2	-	TRBV27	CASSLTGGHPPGGYTF	TGTGCCAGCAGTTTAACAGGGGGCCACCCTCCAGGGGGCTACACCTTC
-	TRBJ1-2	-	TRBV27	CASSTSRVQGSYGYTF	TGTGCCAGCAGCACAAGTCGCGTACAGGGTTCCTATGGCTACACCTTC
TRBD2	TRBJ2-3	-	TRBV6-1	CASSGPWGRAGPDTQYF	TGTGCCAGCAGTGGGCCCTGGGGGAGGGCGGGGCCAGATACGCAGTATTTT
-	TRBJ1-6	-	TRBV4-3	CASSRGHPNSPLHF	TGCGCCAGCAGCAGGGGACACCCCAATTCACCCCTCCACTTT
-	TRBJ2-1	few	TRBV6-6	CASSTTGNEQFF	TGTGCCAGCAGCACTACCGGGAATGAGCAGTTCTTC
TRBD2	TRBJ2-5	-	TRBV7-2	CASSLAAVSGVQETQYF	TGTGCCAGCAGCTTAGCTGCGGTTAGCGGGGTACAAGAGACCCAGTACTTC
-	TRBJ2-4	once	TRBV29-1	CSVETGAKNIQYF	TGCAGCGTTGAAACGGGGGCCAAAAACATTCAGTACTTC
-	TRBJ2-6	-	TRBV6-1	CASSESRTGGVSGANVLTF	TGTGCCAGCAGTGAATCCAGGACAGGAGGGGTCTCTGGGGCCAACGTCCTGACTTTC
-	TRBJ1-1	once	TRBV5-1	CASSILPRGTEAFF	TGCGCCAGCAGCATACTTCCAAGGGGAACTGAAGCTTTCTTT
TRBD1	TRBJ1-1	few	TRBV6-4	CASRETGGGMNTEAFF	TGTGCCAGCAGGGAAACAGGGGGCGGGATGAACACTGAAGCTTTCTTT
-	TRBJ2-1	-	TRBV27	CASSLSTHSYNEQFF	TGTGCCAGCAGTTTATCGACTCACTCCTACAATGAGCAGTTCTTC
-	TRBJ2-7	-	TRBV5-1	CASSLVVGGTYEQYF	TGCGCCAGCAGCTTGGTGGTAGGAGGGACCTACGAGCAGTACTTC
TRBD1	TRBJ2-7	-	TRBV7-6	CASSLMGQASYEQYF	TGTGCCAGCAGCTTGATGGGACAGGCGTCCTACGAGCAGTACTTC
TRBD2	TRBJ2-7	-	TRBV7-8	CASSLKGTSGRSTYEQYF	TGTGCCAGCAGCTTAAAAGGGACTAGCGGGCGCAGTACCTACGAGCAGTACTTC
TRBD2	TRBJ2-1	-	TRBV5-4	CASSLTGLAERLEQFF	TGTGCCAGCAGCTTGACCGGACTAGCGGAACGCCTTGAGCAGTTCTTC
-	TRBJ2-7	-	TRBV23-1	CASSQPTGSEQYF	TGCGCCAGCAGTCAACCAACAGGGAGCGAGCAGTACTTC
TRBD1	TRBJ2-3	-	TRBV7-9	CASRTTGDADTQYF	TGTGCCAGCAGAACAACAGGGGATGCAGATACGCAGTATTTT
TRBD1	TRBJ1-5	-	TRBV6-1	CASSASDRKEGQASLGLHF	TGTGCCAGCAGTGCTTCGGACAGGAAGGAGGGACAGGCTTCTCTTGGGCTGCATTTT
-	TRBJ2-1	-	TRBV15	CATSRPLSNEQFF	TGTGCCACCAGCAGACCCCTTTCGAATGAGCAGTTCTTC
TRBD1	TRBJ1-5	-	TRBV12-5	CASGLEGQYSNQPQHF	TGTGCTAGTGGTTTGGAGGGACAGTATAGCAATCAGCCCCAGCATTTT
-	TRBJ1-5	few	TRBV5-4	CASSSGEQPQHF	TGTGCCAGCAGCTCCGGGGAACAGCCCCAGCATTTT
TRBD1	TRBJ1-2	-	TRBV13	CASSSRGGQGRSGYTF	TGTGCTAGCAGCTCCCGGGGGGGACAGGGGAGATCTGGCTACACCTTC
TRBD1	TRBJ2-4	-	TRBV18	CASSTTLDRGWNIQYF	TGTGCCAGCTCAACTACATTAGACAGGGGGTGGAACATTCAGTACTTC
TRBD1	TRBJ1-2	-	TRBV9	CASSVALPGQGNGYTF	TGTGCCAGCAGCGTAGCCCTCCCGGGACAGGGGAACGGCTACACCTTC
TRBD2	TRBJ2-1	-	TRBV4-3	CASSQDGAGGRDEQFF	TGCGCCAGCAGCCAAGACGGAGCGGGAGGCCGGGATGAGCAGTTCTTC
TRBD2	TRBJ2-5	-	TRBV29-1	CSVEDRGGLAGGYQETQYF	TGCAGCGTTGAAGATAGGGGGGGACTAGCGGGAGGGTACCAAGAGACCCAGTACTTC
TRBD1	TRBJ2-3	-	TRBV9	CASSSEDRGPDTQYF	TGTGCCAGCAGCTCGGAGGACAGGGGGCCAGATACGCAGTATTTT
TRBD1	TRBJ1-5	-	TRBV15	CATSAGDRDQPQHF	TGTGCCACCAGCGCGGGGGACAGGGATCAGCCCCAGCATTTT
TRBD2	TRBJ2-7	-	TRBV30	CAWSVQGGRESYEQYF	TGTGCCTGGAGTGTACAGGGCGGGAGGGAGTCGTACGAGCAGTACTTC
-	TRBJ1-1	-	TRBV5-6	CASSLGALQGYMNTEAFF	TGTGCCAGCAGCTTGGGGGCCTTACAGGGCTATATGAACACTGAAGCTTTCTTT
TRBD2	TRBJ2-7	-	TRBV27	CASSSLAGGPPYEQYF	TGTGCCAGCAGTTCACTAGCGGGAGGGCCTCCCTACGAGCAGTACTTC
TRBD1	TRBJ1-5	-	TRBV7-2	CASSLEVFPTGVQPQHF	TGTGCCAGCAGCTTAGAAGTGTTTCCAACAGGGGTTCAGCCCCAGCATTTT
-	TRBJ2-1	-	TRBV5-1	CASSLRSGKTDNEQFF	TGCGCCAGCAGCTTGAGGTCGGGGAAAACTGACAATGAGCAGTTCTTC
-	TRBJ2-7	once	TRBV9	CASSVGPVPYEQYF	TGTGCCAGCAGCGTAGGCCCGGTACCCTACGAGCAGTACTTC
TRBD1	TRBJ2-1	-	TRBV29-1	CSVEVGQGFGNEQFF	TGCAGCGTTGAAGTGGGACAGGGTTTCGGCAATGAGCAGTTCTTC
TRBD2	TRBJ2-7	-	TRBV13	CASSPLQLRNEGAGGDGTYEQYF	TGTGCCAGCAGCCCTCTGCAGCTTAGGAACGAGGGAGCGGGAGGCGACGGAACCTACGAGCAGTACTTC
TRBD1	TRBJ2-6	-	TRBV2	CAIRGTGIFSGANVLTF	TGTGCCATCAGGGGGACAGGGATTTTCTCTGGGGCCAACGTCCTGACTTTC
TRBD2	TRBJ2-1	-	TRBV4-3	CASSRSGLAGGLSYNEQFF	TGCGCCAGCAGCCGATCGGGACTAGCGGGAGGACTCTCCTACAATGAGCAGTTCTTC
TRBD2	TRBJ2-7	-	TRBV11-2	CASSPPVSSGRDYEQYF	TGTGCCAGCAGCCCCCCGGTCTCTAGCGGGAGGGACTACGAGCAGTACTTC
TRBD1	TRBJ2-7	-	TRBV5-1	CASSLGTGRSYEQYF	TGCGCCAGCAGCTTGGGGACAGGACGCTCCTACGAGCAGTACTTC
TRBD1	TRBJ2-1	-	TRBV6-5	CASSSTGQLNEQFF	TGTGCCAGCAGCTCTACGGGACAGCTCAATGAGCAGTTCTTC
-	TRBJ2-7	-	TRBV6-5	CASPEEGGLYEQYF	TGTGCCAGCCCTGAGGAGGGGGGGCTCTACGAGCAGTACTTC
-	TRBJ2-2	-	TRBV5-1	CASRGGTGELFF	TGCGCCAGCAGGGGAGGCACCGGGGAGCTGTTTTTT
-	TRBJ1-3	-	TRBV14	CASSQENRTSGNTIYF	TGTGCCAGCAGCCAAGAGAACAGGACCTCTGGAAACACCATATATTTT